These T cell receptor beta chains were read from a single sample in a study of siplizumab effects on memory and regulatory T cells. Here immunoSEQ multiplex PCR was the method, and the copy in TCRdb shows in-frame clones only, minus some. Here the sample spans over 85,000 clones, 90% to 95% being singletons. The source material was CD4+ T cells sorted from blood. These receptors were collected from a human donor in good health. The CDR3 runs from the conserved cysteine through the conserved F or W. Each record gives: J gene, V gene, D gene, CDR3 length, clone size, CDR3 protein, CDR3 DNA. The D gene is left open where the match is weak. Some rows mark clone size as missing; the rest say once, few, many or name a class of expanded clone.

TRBJ1-2	TRBV10-2	.	11	.	CATQVDYGYTF	TGCGCCACCCAGGTGGACTATGGCTACACCTTC
TRBJ2-1	TRBV7-2	.	12	.	CASTPRRDEQFF	TGTGCCAGCACCCCCAGGCGGGATGAGCAGTTCTTC
TRBJ2-6	TRBV7-8	.	14	.	CASSLVSGANVLTF	TGTGCCAGCAGCTTAGTCTCTGGGGCCAACGTCCTGACTTTC
TRBJ2-5	TRBV2	.	14	.	CASRISGAQAYLYF	TGTGCCAGCAGGATCTCAGGGGCACAAGCATATTTGTACTTC
TRBJ2-7	TRBV19	.	12	.	CASSPGGYEQYF	TGTGCCAGTAGCCCCGGGGGCTACGAGCAGTACTTC
TRBJ2-3	TRBV7-8	TRBD2	16	.	CASSTGTSGPTDTQYF	TGTGCCAGCAGCACCGGGACTAGCGGCCCCACAGATACGCAGTATTTT
TRBJ2-3	TRBV30	TRBD1	14	once	CACPGTGGADTQYF	TGTGCCTGCCCCGGGACAGGGGGCGCAGATACGCAGTATTTT
TRBJ2-7	TRBV6-1	TRBD1	15	.	CASCEPGQGNYEQYF	TGTGCCAGCTGTGAACCGGGACAGGGGAACTACGAGCAGTACTTC
TRBJ1-1	TRBV28	.	15	.	CASSLGTQVNTEAFF	TGTGCCAGCAGTTTGGGTACACAGGTGAACACTGAAGCTTTCTTT
TRBJ2-6	TRBV15	.	16	.	CATSRDGSSGANVLTF	TGTGCCACCAGCAGAGATGGGAGCTCTGGGGCCAACGTCCTGACTTTC
TRBJ2-2	TRBV5-4	TRBD1	15	.	CASSLRQGNTGELFF	TGTGCCAGCAGCTTGCGACAGGGGAACACCGGGGAGCTGTTTTTT
TRBJ2-1	TRBV19	TRBD2	15	.	CASNPGTSGNNEQFF	TGTGCCAGTAACCCCGGGACTAGCGGCAACAATGAGCAGTTCTTC